One and the same sample provided the 14 T cell receptor beta chains below, sequenced in a study of T cell repertoires in cytomegalovirus infection. What these receptors recognize is not known. TCRdb itself ran the reads through MiXCR, one entry per CDR3 protein. The sample gives fewer than 950,000 distinct CDR3 sequences, around a third of which show up once; over 10% is in the top ten. Sample: cultured CD8+ T cells from PBMCs, taken from culture after CMV antigen stimulation. Receptors were obtained from a human donor in good health (CMV status not recorded). Some clones in this sample may be carry-over from other donors' samples.

The chain joins TRBV7-6 to TRBJ2-1, with D perhaps matching TRBD1 (5 bases). The CDR3 runs to 14 residues. The germline gives CDR1 SGHVS, CDR2 FNYEAQ. V lost 1 base, J lost 6 bases, and 10 bases lay in between. In nucleotides, the CDR3 is TGTGCCAGCAGCTTAGAATCAGGGATCAATGAGCAGTTCTTC. This codes for CASSLESGINEQFF.

The rearrangement links TRBV6-1 to TRBJ2-3; a possible D gene is TRBD2 (6 bases). V gave up 8 bases and J gave up 4 bases, with 19 bases separating them. The CDR3 is 15 amino acids. Germline CDR1 is MNHNS and CDR2 is SASEGT. The CDR3, as DNA: TGTGCCAGCCGAGCAAGACTAGGCTCAGCAGATACGCAGTATTTT. It codes for CASRARLGSADTQYF.

V and J are TRBV19 and TRBJ2-7; TRBD1 matches at 8 bases. The J segment lost 2 bases and the V segment lost 7 bases, leaving 10 bases of the junction unmatched. The CDR3 has 15 amino acids. Germline V gene sequence: CDR1 LNHDA, CDR2 SQIVND (reference sequence). The CDR3: CASTDGQGATYEQYF. CDR3 nucleotide sequence: TGTGCCAGTACCGACGGTCAGGGGGCAACCTACGAGCAGTACTTC.

The table lists this clonotype with a count of one. The chain combines TRBV20-1 with TRBJ1-6; D is perhaps TRBD1 (5 bases). V was cut by 0 bases and J by 2 bases, with 11 bases left in between. CDR3 size: 16 residues. The germline CDR1 and CDR2 sequences are DFQATT and SNEGSKA (reference sequence). DNA for the CDR3: TGCAGTGCTAGAGATCGGGGAGGGGCCTATAATTCACCCCTCCACTTT. It specifies CSARDRGGAYNSPLHF.

Only a few counts were recorded for this clonotype. The chain employs TRBV7-9 and TRBJ2-7; no definite D call. This CDR3 is built from 15 residues. The ends were cut back, 2 bases at V and 2 bases at J, with 13 bases in the middle. CDR1 is SEHNR and CDR2 is FQNEAQ in the germline V gene (reference sequence). CDR3: CASSLNVVRAYEQYF. In nucleotides, the CDR3 is TGTGCCAGCAGCTTAAACGTGGTACGGGCCTACGAGCAGTACTTC.

The gene calls are TRBV4-1 and TRBJ1-1; perhaps TRBD1 as D (5 bases). Germline-derived CDR1 and CDR2 are MGHRA and YSYEKL. V lost 1 base, J lost 6 bases, and 12 bases lay in between. The CDR3 loop spans 14 amino acids. This CDR3 is CASSQGPGQAEAFF. For the CDR3, the DNA is TGCGCCAGCAGCCAAGGCCCAGGGCAGGCTGAAGCTTTCTTT.

The chain carries TRBV2 and TRBJ1-2; D possibly corresponds to TRBD1 (5 bases). The germline V gene has CDR1 SNHLY and CDR2 FYNNEI. Deletions cut 7 bases from V and 6 bases from J, with 15 bases between. The CDR3 is 13 amino acids. The CDR3 coding sequence is TGTGCCAGCACAGACGGACAATCGGATGGCTACACCTTC. Translating gives CASTDGQSDGYTF.

Ten or more counts support this clonotype. V gene TRBV6-2 or TRBV6-3 combines with J gene TRBJ2-7; 7 bases map to TRBD1. The CDR3 has 12 amino acids. Germline CDR1 MNHEY, CDR2 SVGEGT. The trim removed 6 bases at V and 2 bases at J, leaving 1 base unmatched. The CDR3 is CASRTGTYEQYV. For the CDR3, the DNA is TGTGCCAGCAGGACAGGGACCTACGAGCAGTACGTC.

This clonotype was detected many times. The V and J genes are TRBV7-2 and TRBJ2-1, with 8 bases fitting TRBD2. Germline loops: CDR1 SGHTA, CDR2 FQGNSA. This CDR3 spans 14 amino acids. The junction had 9 bases not matched to a gene; V was cut back by 5 bases and J by 9 bases. This CDR3 is CASSPLAVGSEQFF. In nucleotides, the CDR3 is TGTGCCAGCAGCCCACTAGCGGTTGGAAGTGAGCAGTTCTTC.

Notes on this clonotype: This could be a read error, since a much larger clone is one nucleotide away. This sequence joins TRBV7-2 and TRBJ1-1; D gene uncertain. The germline gives CDR1 SGHTA, CDR2 FQGNSA. CDR3 size: 12 residues. CDR3 amino acids: CVSSLGGSPVFF. The CDR3 nucleotides are TGTGTCAGCAGCTTAGGTGGTTCACCGGTTTTCTTT. The whole variable domain, filled in from reference TRBV7-2 and TRBJ1-1, reads GAGVSQSPSNKVTEKGKDVELRCDPISGHTALYWYRQSLGQGLEFLIYFQGNSAPDKSGLPSDRFSAERTGGSVSTLTIQRTQQEDSAVYLCVSSLGGSPVFFGQGTRLTVV.

The V call is TRBV6-6, the J call TRBJ1-5, with 7 bases identical to TRBD1. This CDR3 has 16 residues. V lost 5 bases to trimming and J lost 5 bases; unmatched junction nucleotides: 12. Germline assignment: CDR1 MNHNY and CDR2 SVGAGI (reference sequence). The CDR3 coding sequence is TGTGCCAGCAGTGATTGGGGTCACAGGGGACATCAGCCCCAGCATTTT. Its protein is CASSDWGHRGHQPQHF.

The V call is TRBV19, the J call TRBJ1-3; D gene unclear. Germline V gene sequence: CDR1 LNHDA, CDR2 SQIVND (reference sequence). V was trimmed by 3 bases and J by 0 bases, leaving 9 bases between them. CDR3 size: 15 residues. DNA of the CDR3: TGTGCCAGTAGTATGAATCCGAGCTCTGGAAACACCATATATTTT. Residues: CASSMNPSSGNTIYF.

The V gene is TRBV7-6, the J gene TRBJ1-1; 7 bases are shared with TRBD1. This CDR3 spans 15 amino acids. V trimming: 5 bases; J trimming: 4 bases; junction bases outside the gene matches: 10. From germline, CDR1 is SGHVS and CDR2 FNYEAQ. The CDR3 coding sequence is TGTGCCAGCAGCACGTACGACAGGGCCGGCACTGAAGCTTTCTTT. Translating gives CASSTYDRAGTEAFF.

The CDR3 coding sequence is TGTGCCAGCAGCTTTCTCGCGCCTCCCCCCCCCCAAGAGACCCAGTACTTC. It codes for CASSFLAPPPPQETQYF. J is TRBJ2-5 and V is TRBV7-8, with unresolved D. Germline V lookup: CDR1 SGHVS, CDR2 FQNEAQ. The CDR3 extends over 17 amino acids. Trimming cost V 3 bases and J 1 base, with 18 bases left between them.